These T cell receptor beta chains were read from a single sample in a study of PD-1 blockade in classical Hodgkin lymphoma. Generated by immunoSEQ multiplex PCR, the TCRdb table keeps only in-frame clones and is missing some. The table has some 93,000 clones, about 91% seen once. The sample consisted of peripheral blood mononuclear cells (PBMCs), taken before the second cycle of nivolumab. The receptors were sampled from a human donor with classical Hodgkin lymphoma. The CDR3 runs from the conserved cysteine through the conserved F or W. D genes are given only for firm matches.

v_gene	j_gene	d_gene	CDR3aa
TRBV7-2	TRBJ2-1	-	CASSFWTTTYNEQFF
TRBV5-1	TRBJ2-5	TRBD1	CASSLATTGESETQYF
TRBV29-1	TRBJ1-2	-	CSVGYGYTF
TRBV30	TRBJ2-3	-	CAWSVQVRGVTQYF
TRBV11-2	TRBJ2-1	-	CASPEGNEQFF
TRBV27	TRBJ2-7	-	CASSLTWDPRSYEQYF
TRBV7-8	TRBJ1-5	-	CASSLGVWQPQHF
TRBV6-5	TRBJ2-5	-	CASSLGETQYF
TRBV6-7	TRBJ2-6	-	CASSYWDTPSSGANVLTF
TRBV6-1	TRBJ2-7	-	CASSEGSLGEQYF
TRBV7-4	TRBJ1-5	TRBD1	CASSLDRGQPQHF
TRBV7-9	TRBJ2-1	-	CASSHSLASDSPFYNEQFF
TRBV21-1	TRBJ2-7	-	CASSLNPRTSRNEQYF
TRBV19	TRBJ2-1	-	CASSIDFGEQFF
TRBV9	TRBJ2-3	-	CASSVGTEPTDTQYF
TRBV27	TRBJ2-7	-	CASGPSGPDYEQYF
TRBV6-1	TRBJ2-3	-	CASKIDRSKTDTQYF
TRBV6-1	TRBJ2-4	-	CARQAPGPWENIQYF
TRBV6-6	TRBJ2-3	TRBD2	CASSKLAGGLSDTQYF
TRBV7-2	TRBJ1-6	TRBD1	CASSFLPGQVNSPLHF
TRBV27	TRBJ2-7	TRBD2	CASSSYLGLAGTYEQYF
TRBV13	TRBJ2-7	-	CASSSGTRLDSSYEQYF
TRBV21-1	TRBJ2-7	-	CASSAWIRRLAYEQYF
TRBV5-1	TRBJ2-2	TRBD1	CASSLDTRTGLKGSFF
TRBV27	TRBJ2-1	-	CASSLEGPPRYNEQFF
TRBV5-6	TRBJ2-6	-	CASSLDGVSGANVLTF
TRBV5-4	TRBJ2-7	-	CASSLVQGGEQYF
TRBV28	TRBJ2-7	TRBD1	CAIEGAGAYEQYF
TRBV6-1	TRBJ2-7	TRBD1	CASSDLGTASYHEQYF
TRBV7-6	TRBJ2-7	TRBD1	CASSTGPGGVGEQYF
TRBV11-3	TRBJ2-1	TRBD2	CASSPRGPRSGMGNEQFF
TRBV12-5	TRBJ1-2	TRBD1	CASGFLTGGGRNYGYTF
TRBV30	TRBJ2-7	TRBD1	CAWSPPFDRGNIAPNRPYEQYF
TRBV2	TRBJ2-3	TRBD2	CASSTGLAGGPGTDTQYF
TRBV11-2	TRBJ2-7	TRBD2	CASSLDLLAGGIYEQYF
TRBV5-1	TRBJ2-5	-	CASSLGGTHQETQYF
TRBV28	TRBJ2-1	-	CASSSGRPSSYNEQFF
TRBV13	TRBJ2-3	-	CASSGGRDWVNADTQYF
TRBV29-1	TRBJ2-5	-	CSVVRGQETQYF
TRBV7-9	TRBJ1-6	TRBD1	CASLDRGNSPLHF
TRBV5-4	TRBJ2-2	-	CASSLKGVGTGELFF
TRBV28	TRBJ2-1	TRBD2	CASSLSGLAGGNEQFF
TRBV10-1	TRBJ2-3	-	CASSETVDTQYF
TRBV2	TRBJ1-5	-	CASSEAWTADNQPQHF
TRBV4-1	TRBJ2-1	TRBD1	CASSQERDRGLDEQFF
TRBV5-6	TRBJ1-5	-	CASSHENQPQHF
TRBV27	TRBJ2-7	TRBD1	CASATTGGTYEQYF
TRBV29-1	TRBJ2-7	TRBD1	CSVVVLGQGYEQYF
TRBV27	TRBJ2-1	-	CASSVTGTPNHLSSYNEQFF
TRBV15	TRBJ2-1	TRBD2	CATSRVGTSHTNEQFF
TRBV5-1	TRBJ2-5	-	CASSFNGRQETQYF
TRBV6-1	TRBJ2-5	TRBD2	CASSDPGLVEETQYF
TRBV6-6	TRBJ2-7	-	CASSPYDGNSYEQYF
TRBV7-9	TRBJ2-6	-	CASSFSGSGANVLTF
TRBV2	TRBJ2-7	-	CASSDRLDSYEQYF
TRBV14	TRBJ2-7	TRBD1	CASSHRDRPRSYEQYF